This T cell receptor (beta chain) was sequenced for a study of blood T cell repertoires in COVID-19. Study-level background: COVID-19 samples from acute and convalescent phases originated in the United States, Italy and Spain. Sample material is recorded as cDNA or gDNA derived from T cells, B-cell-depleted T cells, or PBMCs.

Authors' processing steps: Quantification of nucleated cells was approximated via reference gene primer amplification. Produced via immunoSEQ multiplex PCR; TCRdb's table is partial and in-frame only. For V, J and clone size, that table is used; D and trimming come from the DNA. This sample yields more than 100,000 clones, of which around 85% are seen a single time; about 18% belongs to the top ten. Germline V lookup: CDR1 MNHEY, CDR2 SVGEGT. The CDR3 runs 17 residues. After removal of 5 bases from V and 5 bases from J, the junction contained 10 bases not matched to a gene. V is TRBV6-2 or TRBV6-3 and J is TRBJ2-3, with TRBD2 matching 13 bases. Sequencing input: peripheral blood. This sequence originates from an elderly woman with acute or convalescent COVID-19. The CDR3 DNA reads TGTGCCAGCAGTACACTAGCGGGGGGGCCTTCGCTAGATACGCAGTATTTT. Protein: CASSTLAGGPSLDTQYF.